Shown below are 29 T cell receptor beta chains from a single sample sequenced in a study of blood T cell repertoires in COVID-19. Repertoires were generated with immunoSEQ multiplex PCR, while TCRdb's copy carries only in-frame clones and drops some. The data show approximately 140,000 clones, under 90% seen once. The specimen sequenced was peripheral blood. These receptors all stem from a human donor in a cohort sampled during active COVID-19.

With respect to this clone: Other DNA sequences within the sample encode an identical CDR3. The rearrangement uses TRBV29-1 and TRBJ1-2; 7 bases are shared with TRBD1. From germline, CDR1 is SQVTM and CDR2 ANQGSEA. The CDR3 length is 11 residues. Germline trimming cut 7 bases from V and 4 bases from J; bases unmatched to any gene: 3. CDR3 nucleotides: TGCAGCGCCGGGACAGCCTATGGCTACACCTTC. Translated: CSAGTAYGYTF.

The chain couples TRBV5-1 to TRBJ2-3, with TRBD2 matching over 10 bases. Trimming removed 4 bases from V and 1 base from J; junction bases left unmatched: 3. The germline gives CDR1 SGHRS, CDR2 YFSETQ. This CDR3 contains 15 residues. The CDR3 nucleotides read TGCGCCAGCAGCCTAGCGGGGGCGCGCACAGATACGCAGTATTTT. Protein sequence: CASSLAGARTDTQYF.

The chain has TRBV7-7 and TRBJ2-2, with 9 bases matching TRBD2. The length of the CDR3 is 17 residues. V gave up 5 bases and J gave up 4 bases; unmatched junction bases: 11. Germline loops: CDR1 SSHAT, CDR2 FNYEAQ (reference sequence). The CDR3 DNA follows: TGTGCCAGCAGCCAGCCTCGTGCGGGGGGGCGCACCGGGGAGCTGTTTTTT. It encodes CASSQPRAGGRTGELFF.

This clone has a handful of counts. V is TRBV2 and J is TRBJ2-5, with a tentative D call TRBD2 (6 bases). The germline V gene has CDR1 SNHLY and CDR2 FYNNEI. Trimming took 3 bases from V and 5 from J, leaving 16 bases between them. The CDR3 covers 15 residues. Here the CDR3 DNA reads TGTGCCAGCAGTGAGGGACTGGGCAGGGCCGAGACCCAGTACTTC. As protein: CASSEGLGRAETQYF. Variable domain in full (rest from reference TRBV2 and TRBJ2-5): EPEVTQTPSHQVTQMGQEVILRCVPISNHLYFYWYRQILGQKVEFLVSFYNNEISEKSEIFDDQFSVERPDGSNFTLKIRSTKLEDSAMYFCASSEGLGRAETQYFGPGTRLLVL.

This chain uses TRBV5-6 with TRBJ2-1; D call uncertain. Germline loops: CDR1 SGHDT, CDR2 YYEEEE. With 0 bases removed from V and 0 bases from J, the gap between germline ends came to 10 bases. The CDR3 loop spans 16 amino acids. The CDR3 region is CASSLVGPSSYNEQFF. In DNA, the CDR3 is TGTGCCAGCAGCTTGGTTGGGCCGAGCTCCTACAATGAGCAGTTCTTC.

The genes are TRBV19 and TRBJ2-2, with 8 bases aligning to TRBD1. CDR1 LNHDA and CDR2 SQIVND come from the germline V gene (reference sequence). Germline trimming cut 7 bases from V and 5 bases from J; bases unmatched to any gene: 6. There are 14 residues in the CDR3. The chain's CDR3 is CASMPDRGTGELFF. CDR3 coding DNA: TGTGCCAGTATGCCAGACAGGGGTACCGGGGAGCTGTTTTTT.

The gene calls are TRBV15 and TRBJ2-2; 7 bases line up with TRBD1. Germline CDR1 LNHNV, CDR2 YYDKDF (reference sequence). The junction had 3 bases not matched to a gene; V was cut back by 1 base and J by 1 base. CDR3 length: 16 residues. CDR3 in DNA: TGTGCCACCAGCAGAGGGGGGACAGTGAACACCGGGGAGCTGTTTTTT. Protein: CATSRGGTVNTGELFF. Supplemented by reference TRBV15 and TRBJ2-2, the full variable domain reads DAMVIQNPRYQVTQFGKPVTLSCSQTLNHNVMYWYQQKSSQAPKLLFHYYDKDFNNEADTPDNFQSRRPNTSFCFLDIRSPGLGDTAMYLCATSRGGTVNTGELFFGEGSRLTVL.

Here the CDR3 DNA reads TGTGCCAGCAGGGCTAGTGCAGATACGCAGTATTTT. Amino acids: CASRASADTQYF. This rearrangement joins TRBV6-5 to TRBJ2-3; unclear D gene. CDR1 is MNHEY, CDR2 SVGAGI, per germline. With 6 bases removed from V and 4 bases from J, the gap between germline ends came to 8 bases. CDR3 length: 12 amino acids.

The chain links TRBV4-3 to TRBJ2-7; 7 nucleotides align to TRBD1. CDR3 length equals 15 residues. V was pared by 4 bases and J by 5 bases, with 11 bases of the junction left unmatched. Germline V gene sequence: CDR1 LGHNA, CDR2 YSLEER. The CDR3 is CASSLFSGTENEQYF. Written as DNA, the CDR3 is TGCGCCAGCAGCCTCTTTTCCGGGACAGAGAACGAGCAGTACTTC.

The genes are TRBV12-3 or TRBV12-4 and TRBJ2-7, with D perhaps matching TRBD1 (5 bases). The germline V and J ends were trimmed by 3 bases and 7 bases, with 13 bases remaining between them. This CDR3 spans 13 amino acids. This chain's CDR3 is CASSFKGVREQYF. The CDR3 region has the DNA TGTGCCAGCAGTTTTAAAGGGGTGCGGGAGCAGTACTTC.

This sequence joins TRBV6-2 or TRBV6-3 and TRBJ2-7; D uncertain. CDR3 length: 13 amino acids. V gave up 0 bases and J gave up 6 bases, with 9 bases separating them. The germline V gene encodes CDR1 MNHEY and CDR2 SVGEGT. CDR3 sequence reads: CASSYSFIAEQYF. DNA of the CDR3: TGTGCCAGCAGTTACTCCTTTATAGCCGAGCAGTACTTC.

The chain employs TRBV7-2 and TRBJ2-1, with 8 bases fitting TRBD2. This CDR3 has 17 residues. The V gene end was trimmed by 7 bases and the J gene end by 10 bases; junction bases not matched to a gene: 21. CDR1 SGHTA and CDR2 FQGNSA come from the germline V gene. The CDR3 loop reads CASKLYPGTRGPGEQFF. Here the CDR3 DNA reads TGTGCCAGCAAACTTTACCCCGGGACTAGGGGCCCGGGGGAGCAGTTCTTC. The complete variable domain, with remaining parts taken from reference TRBV7-2 and TRBJ2-1, reads GAGVSQSPSNKVTEKGKDVELRCDPISGHTALYWYRQSLGQGLEFLIYFQGNSAPDKSGLPSDRFSAERTGGSVSTLTIQRTQQEDSAVYLCASKLYPGTRGPGEQFFGPGTRLTVL.

The rearrangement joins TRBV10-3 to TRBJ1-5; no reliable D call. CDR1 is ENHRY and CDR2 is SYGVKD in the germline V gene. Trimming pared 3 bases from V and 0 bases from J, leaving 9 bases between. CDR3 length: 15 amino acids. CDR3 DNA: TGTGCCATCAGTGATCAGGAATATAGCAATCAGCCCCAGCATTTT. Translation: CAISDQEYSNQPQHF.

This rearrangement joins TRBV7-2 to TRBJ1-2, with D maybe TRBD1 (5 bases). Per germline, CDR1 SGHTA and CDR2 FQGNSA. The CDR3 contains 14 residues. Trimming left V 1 base short and J 8 bases short, with 14 bases between. The CDR3 nucleotides read TGTGCCAGCAGCTTAGAAACAGGAGCGGGAGGCTACACCTTC. Protein: CASSLETGAGGYTF.

The chain couples TRBV6-2 or TRBV6-3 to TRBJ2-3; 11 nucleotides align to TRBD1. There are 16 residues in the CDR3. V shed 6 bases and J 6 bases; nucleotides not matched to a gene: 11. The germline V gene encodes CDR1 MNHEY and CDR2 SVGEGT. CDR3 loop: CASSLGTGGYWDTQYF. The CDR3 nucleotides read TGTGCCAGCAGCCTCGGGACAGGGGGATATTGGGATACGCAGTATTTT.

The chain links TRBV3-1 (or the pseudogene TRBV3-2) to TRBJ2-1; unclear D gene. The CDR3 runs 13 residues. Germline CDR1 LGHDT, CDR2 YNNKEL (reference sequence). V was shortened by 1 base and J by 9 bases, with 10 bases between the two germline ends. The CDR3 DNA is TGTGCCAGCAGCCAAGGCCCCTCGGGTGAGCAGTTCTTC. It specifies CASSQGPSGEQFF.

This clone appeared once. This rearrangement joins TRBV5-1 to TRBJ2-2, with D possibly TRBD1 on 6 matching bases. From germline, CDR1 is SGHRS and CDR2 YFSETQ. V dropped 1 base and J dropped 5 bases, with 15 bases sitting between them. CDR3 length: 16 amino acids. The DNA for the CDR3 is TGCGCCAGCAGCTTGTCCGGACAGCCTGAGACCGGGGAGCTGTTTTTT. This translates into CASSLSGQPETGELFF.

Points on this clone: Other DNA sequences in this sample translate to the same CDR3. This chain links TRBV10-2 with TRBJ1-4, with 9 bases aligning to TRBD1. Germline V lookup: CDR1 WSHSY, CDR2 SAAADI. V shed 2 bases, J shed 7 bases, and the junction held 5 bases outside the gene matches. This CDR3 has 15 amino acids. The CDR3, as DNA: TGCGCCAGCAGTGAGCCGGGACAGGGCAGTGAAAAACTGTTTTTT. Translated: CASSEPGQGSEKLFF.

This chain connects TRBV9 to TRBJ2-7; a weak D match, TRBD1 (5 bases). Trimming shortened V by 3 bases and J by 6 bases, and 16 bases separated the two germline ends. This CDR3 has 14 amino acids. From germline, CDR1 is SGDLS and CDR2 YYNGEE. In DNA form, the CDR3 reads TGTGCCAGCAGCGCCCCCAACAAACAGGTCGAGCAGTACTTC. Residues: CASSAPNKQVEQYF. The full variable domain, rest sourced from reference TRBV9 and TRBJ2-7, is DSGVTQTPKHLITATGQRVTLRCSPRSGDLSVYWYQQSLDQGLQFLIQYYNGEERAKGNILERFSAQQFPDLHSELNLSSLELGDSALYFCASSAPNKQVEQYFGPGTRLTVT.

The V call is TRBV5-1, the J call TRBJ1-5, with 10 nucleotides matching TRBD1. CDR1 SGHRS and CDR2 YFSETQ come from the germline V gene. The CDR3 runs to 14 residues. V lost 4 bases to trimming and J lost 6 bases; unmatched junction nucleotides: 4. For the CDR3, the DNA is TGCGCCAGCAGCCCGACAGGGGGCGGTCAGCCCCAGCATTTT. Its translation is CASSPTGGGQPQHF.

V usage is TRBV28 and J usage is TRBJ2-2; no firm D call. V lost 3 bases and J lost 4, with 6 bases in between. The CDR3 sequence is 13 residues long. Germline V gene data show CDR1 as MDHEN and CDR2 as SYDVKM. The CDR3 DNA reads TGTGCCAGCAGTTTTGGCAGCACCGGGGAGCTGTTTTTT. Encoded protein: CASSFGSTGELFF. The full variable domain, its missing parts supplied by reference TRBV28 and TRBJ2-2, is DVKVTQSSRYLVKRTGEKVFLECVQDMDHENMFWYRQDPGLGLRLIYFSYDVKMKEKGDIPEGYSVSREKKERFSLILESASTNQTSMYLCASSFGSTGELFFGEGSRLTVL.

In its sample, this clone was seen once. This sequence joins TRBV23-1 and TRBJ2-7; tentatively, D is TRBD1 (6 bases). TRBV23-1 has ORF status, its function being uncertain. V was shortened by 1 base and J by 0 bases, with 13 bases between the two germline ends. CDR3 size: 16 residues. CDR3 in amino acids: CASSQLGTTVSYEQYF. The DNA of the CDR3 is TGCGCCAGCAGTCAATTGGGGACAACAGTCTCCTACGAGCAGTACTTC.

This clone was detected only a few times. The V gene is TRBV19, the J gene TRBJ1-5, with D unresolved. The CDR3 runs 14 residues. Per the germline V gene, CDR1 is LNHDA and CDR2 is SQIVND (reference sequence). V lost 7 bases, J lost 0 bases, and 10 bases lay in between. Here the CDR3 reads CASTRHSSNQPQHF. CDR3 coding DNA: TGTGCCAGTACCAGACACTCTAGCAATCAGCCCCAGCATTTT.

V usage is TRBV11-3 and J usage is TRBJ1-2; 7 positions match TRBD1. Losses at the gene ends were 5 bases for V and 3 bases for J; bases not matched to a gene: 3. The CDR3 runs 13 residues. Germline values: CDR1 SGHNT, CDR2 YENEEA. The CDR3 sequence: CASSPTGDYGYTF. In DNA form, the CDR3 reads TGTGCCAGCAGCCCTACAGGGGACTATGGCTACACCTTC.

This sequence joins TRBV19 and TRBJ1-5; D is ambiguous. CDR3 length: 14 residues. Per germline, CDR1 LNHDA and CDR2 SQIVND (reference sequence). V lost 0 bases, J lost 7 bases, and 10 bases lay in between. Written as DNA, the CDR3 is TGTGCCAGTAGTATAGACAGGATCAGCCAGCCCCAGCATTTT. Amino acid sequence: CASSIDRISQPQHF. Full variable domain (remainder filled in from reference TRBV19 and TRBJ1-5): DGGITQSPKYLFRKEGQNVTLSCEQNLNHDAMYWYRQDPGQGLRLIYYSQIVNDFQKGDIAEGYSVSREKKESFPLTVTSAQKNPTAFYLCASSIDRISQPQHFGDGTRLSIL.

The chain carries TRBV5-1 and TRBJ2-5, with 10 nucleotides matching TRBD2. The length of the CDR3 is 17 residues. The V gene's germline CDR1 is SGHRS and CDR2 YFSETQ. Losses at the gene ends were 2 bases for V and 1 base for J; bases not matched to a gene: 8. CDR3 DNA: TGCGCCAGCAGCTTAGGCCTTTTAGCGGGGGGCCAAGAGACCCAGTACTTC. It specifies CASSLGLLAGGQETQYF.

The chain employs TRBV18 and TRBJ1-2; TRBD1 matches 7 bases. After removal of 2 bases from V and 7 bases from J, the junction contained 10 bases not matched to a gene. Germline assignment: CDR1 KGHSH and CDR2 LQKENI. This CDR3 has 15 residues. Here the CDR3 DNA reads TGTGCCAGCTCACCAGAGGGGGCGCCTTTTCCTGGCTACACCTTC. Protein product: CASSPEGAPFPGYTF.

The chain couples TRBV5-6 to TRBJ1-1; D remains unclear. With 4 bases removed from V and 11 bases from J, the gap between germline ends came to 18 bases. Germline loops: CDR1 SGHDT, CDR2 YYEEEE. The CDR3 length is 13 residues. The CDR3 region is CASSRRVSVEAFF. DNA of the CDR3: TGTGCCAGCAGCCGCCGGGTCTCGGTGGAGGCTTTCTTT. Looking up the rest from reference TRBV5-6 and TRBJ1-1 gives the full variable domain: DAGVTQSPTHLIKTRGQQVTLRCSPKSGHDTVSWYQQALGQGPQFIFQYYEEEERQRGNFPDRFSGHQFPNYSSELNVNALLLGDSALYLCASSRRVSVEAFFGQGTRLTVV.

V is TRBV27 and J is TRBJ2-5, with 8 bases identical to TRBD1. With 6 bases clipped from V and 5 bases from J, the junction kept 8 bases outside the gene matches. Germline CDR1 MNHEY, CDR2 SMNVEV (reference sequence). The CDR3 sequence is 14 residues long. The CDR3 spells CASSSDRGGETQYF. The DNA for the CDR3 is TGTGCCAGCAGCTCCGACAGGGGAGGTGAGACCCAGTACTTC.